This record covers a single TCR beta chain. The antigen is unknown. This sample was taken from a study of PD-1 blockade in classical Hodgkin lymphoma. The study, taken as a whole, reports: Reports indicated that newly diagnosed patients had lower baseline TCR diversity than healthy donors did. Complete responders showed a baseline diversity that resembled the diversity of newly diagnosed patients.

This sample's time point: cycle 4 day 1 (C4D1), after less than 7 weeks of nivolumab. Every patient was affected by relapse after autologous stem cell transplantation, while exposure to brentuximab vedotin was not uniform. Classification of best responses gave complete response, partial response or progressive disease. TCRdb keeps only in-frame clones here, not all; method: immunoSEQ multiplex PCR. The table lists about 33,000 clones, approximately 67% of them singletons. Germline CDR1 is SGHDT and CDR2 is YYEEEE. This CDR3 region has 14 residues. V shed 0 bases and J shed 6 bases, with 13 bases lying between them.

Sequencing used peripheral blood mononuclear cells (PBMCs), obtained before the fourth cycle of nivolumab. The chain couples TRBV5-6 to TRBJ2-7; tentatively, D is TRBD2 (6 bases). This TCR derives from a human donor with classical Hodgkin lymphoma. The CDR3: CASSLGLALSEQYF. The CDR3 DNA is TGTGCCAGCAGCTTGGGTCTAGCGCTGAGCGAGCAGTACTTC.